This passage covers 2 T cell receptor beta chains from one sample sequenced in a study of cytomegalovirus exposure and HLA in healthy donors. Use of 60 Vbeta and 13 Jbeta primers characterized the PCR. TCRdb's table, derived via immunoSEQ multiplex PCR, lists solely in-frame clones and lacks some. The sample holds some 76,000 clones, roughly four fifths seen once. Sequencing input: PBMCs. These receptor sequences come from a male donor in good health and CMV-seropositive.

This clone was observed a few times. The J gene is TRBJ1-5, the V gene TRBV19, with TRBD1 matching 7 bases. CDR1 LNHDA and CDR2 SQIVND come from the germline V gene (reference sequence). This CDR3 has 15 amino acids. With 4 bases clipped from V and 0 bases from J, the junction kept 3 bases outside the gene matches. DNA for the CDR3: TGTGCCAGTAGTAAGGGGGCCTATAGCAATCAGCCCCAGCATTTT. Translated: CASSKGAYSNQPQHF. Complete variable domain (other parts from reference TRBV19 and TRBJ1-5): DGGITQSPKYLFRKEGQNVTLSCEQNLNHDAMYWYRQDPGQGLRLIYYSQIVNDFQKGDIAEGYSVSREKKESFPLTVTSAQKNPTAFYLCASSKGAYSNQPQHFGDGTRLSIL.

The V gene is TRBV11-2, the J gene TRBJ2-2; TRBD1 matches at 12 bases. Trimming at V came to 1 base and at J to 7 bases, leaving 10 bases not matched to a gene. The CDR3 covers 18 residues. From germline, CDR1 is SGHAT and CDR2 FQNNGV. This CDR3 reads CASSLVVGTGGEIGELFF. CDR3 coding DNA: TGTGCCAGCAGCTTAGTAGTTGGGACAGGGGGCGAGATCGGGGAGCTGTTTTTT.